Below, one TCR beta chain is given with its context. In this sample, this clonotype turned up a few times. There is no known antigen for this receptor. No clone much larger than this one lies a single base away; base qualities are absent. The data stem from a study of molecular identifiers for immune sequencing clone quantification (dated by TCRdb to the late 2010s). Background on the whole study: For a replicate experiment, RNA from around 20,000 or 100,000 naive CD8 T cells was divided into five aliquots, of which four were sequenced. CD8 T cells were used in a methods study to benchmark molecular-identifier clustering-based TCR repertoire sequencing (MIDCIRS) and TCR RNA copy counting.

Study-level results and caveats: Spiked-in Jurkat TCR RNA equivalent to a single cell was reported to be detectable even among 980,000 or so naive CD8 T cells. Identical TCR molecules sharing a barcode could cause highly expanded clone sizes to be underestimated. Clones above 20 RNA copies held over 99% of molecules in CMV-specific effector cells but under 1% in naive cells. Modeling estimated roughly 3.2 recovered TCR RNA copies per cell, compared with about ten by digital PCR, which implies 30% to 35% capture efficiency. The naive libraries included spiked-in Jurkat TCR RNA (roughly 11 copies' worth), and this RNA is not part of the donor repertoire. Without barcode sub-clustering, chimeric consensus sequences inflated TCR diversity; chimeras reached as high as 47%.

Libraries of naive CD8 T cells were built from anywhere between about 20,000 and 1,000,000 sorted cells, with 10%, 30% or 50% of the purified RNA used. Naive CD8 T cells, defined as CD8+CD4-CCR7+CD45RA+, were FACS-sorted into RLT Plus buffer on a BD FACSAria II. To test detection sensitivity, Jurkat RNA equivalent to about eleven TCR copies was spiked into samples of about 19,000-1,000,000 naive CD8 T cells. Enrichment of CD8 T cells was performed with RosetteSep CD8+ T Cell Enrichment Cocktail and Ficoll-Paque, after which ACK red cell lysis was carried out. The library was built by means of PCR. The listed sequencing device is NextSeq 500. Bulk TCR libraries were prepared as previously described, using TCR primers listed in Table S5. Total RNA was purified with the Qiagen AllPrep DNA/RNA kit. Before any analysis, reads coming from multiple sequencing runs of the same library were combined into one pool. The original pipeline was this. Only reads with exact TCR constant sequence were kept, trimmed to 150 nt, and grouped by their 12-nt molecular barcodes. Reads inside each barcode group were sub-clustered using a 15% Levenshtein threshold, and a quality-weighted consensus sequence was constructed for each RNA molecule. Non-functional sequences were discarded, and so were lower-count sequences lying one edit away from another sequence. Barcode sub-clusters with fewer than 20% of the maximum read count were removed, based on fitting two negative binomial distributions. The public reads were reprocessed in TCRdb via fastp at Q25 and MiXCR, keeping in-frame beta chains. One record per CDR3 amino acid sequence lists the most common genes and DNA. In this record, the V and J calls reflect TCRdb's handling and not the investigators' own analysis. The sample has 85,000 to 120,000 distinct CDR3 sequences on record, 30% to 35% of them singletons. In total, the top ten clones hold 9.7% of the sample.

What was sequenced was naive CD8+ T cells from blood, with Jurkat cell RNA spiked in. This specimen's cell subset or site label, interpreted: FACS-sorted CD8+CD4-CCR7+CD45RA+ naive T cells. This clonotype was obtained from a human donor in good health. Some libraries in this study had Jurkat cell RNA spiked in.

The base sequence is TGTGCCATCAGTGAGTCAGGGGATGGCTACACCTTC. Translated, this gives CAISESGDGYTF. The V and J segments used are TRBV10-3 and TRBJ1-2; TRBD1 could be the D gene, as 5 bases match. CDR1 and CDR2 were assigned from the germline V gene as ENHRY and SYGVKD. The CDR3 numbers 12 residues from cysteine through phenylalanine. Solely the CDR3 DNA is kept, with 36 bases framed from the first base. Between the V and J ends, shortened by 0 bases and 6 bases respectively, the junction contains 5 bases.